These 6 T cell receptor beta chains share one sample of origin, sequenced in a study of patients and donors after allogeneic stem cell transplantation. MiXCR, run by TCRdb on the RT-PCR reads, gives a single entry per CDR3 protein. The top ten clones hold around a tenth of a sample with a few hundred thousand distinct CDR3 sequences, 12% to 15% of them seen once. The sample consisted of blood, either unsorted or a sorted T cell fraction (not recorded which). These receptors originate from a human donor who was either an allogeneic HSCT recipient or a stem cell or donor lymphocyte infusion donor (not recorded which). It is not recorded whose cells these are; they may come from a transplant donor.

This clonotype has just a few counts. V and J are TRBV4-2 and TRBJ2-3; the match to TRBD2 covers 12 bases. The ends lost 1 base at V and 7 bases at J; junction bases unmatched: 12. The CDR3 contains 18 residues. Germline assignment: CDR1 LGHNA and CDR2 YNFKEQ. The CDR3 protein is CASSQVGPSGGASHTQYF. As DNA, the CDR3 is TGTGCCAGCAGCCAAGTGGGCCCTAGCGGGGGGGCATCTCATACGCAGTATTTT.

The chain couples TRBV3-1 to TRBJ2-7; D remains unclear. Germline loops: CDR1 LGHDT, CDR2 YNNKEL (reference sequence). With 0 bases removed from V and 7 bases from J, the gap between germline ends came to 10 bases. The CDR3 consists of 13 residues. The CDR3 is CASSQERMGEQYF. Here the CDR3 DNA reads TGTGCCAGCAGCCAAGAGCGGATGGGGGAGCAGTACTTC.

This clonotype was observed a handful of times. This chain links TRBV2 with TRBJ1-5; a possible D gene is TRBD1 (6 bases). The CDR3 has 15 residues. Germline CDR1 reads SNHLY; CDR2 reads FYNNEI. The V end lost 4 bases, the J end lost 2 bases, and 12 bases lay between the germline ends. The CDR3 nucleotides are TGTGCCAGCAGTGCATCACAGGGTGGCAATCAGCCCCAGCATTTT. Amino acid sequence: CASSASQGGNQPQHF.

This clonotype was observed many times. V gene TRBV28 combines with J gene TRBJ2-3, with D possibly matching TRBD1 (5 bases). This CDR3 is built from 13 residues. V was pared by 10 bases and J by 6 bases, with 17 bases between. Germline V gene data show CDR1 as MDHEN and CDR2 as SYDVKM. This CDR3 is CANSGPEVDTQYF. The CDR3 nucleotides read TGTGCCAACTCAGGGCCCGAAGTTGATACGCAGTATTTT.

The gene calls are TRBV6-1 and TRBJ2-3; 12 bases are shared with TRBD2. The CDR3 is 15 amino acids. J was trimmed by 4 bases and V by 5 bases; bases with no gene match: 4. Germline CDR1 and CDR2: MNHNS and SASEGT. CDR3 in DNA: TGTGCCAGCAGTCCTCTAGCGGGAGGGGCAGATACGCAGTATTTT. Translation gives CASSPLAGGADTQYF.

The gene calls are TRBV28 and TRBJ2-7; 9 nucleotides match TRBD1. Germline values: CDR1 MDHEN, CDR2 SYDVKM. The trim removed 6 bases at V and 6 bases at J, leaving 6 bases unmatched. This CDR3 region has 13 residues. CDR3: CASRGQGRGEQYF. CDR3 bases: TGTGCCAGCAGAGGACAGGGGCGCGGCGAGCAGTACTTC.